This is a list of T cell receptor beta chains from one sample in a study of blood T cell repertoires in COVID-19. Only in-frame clones appear in the TCRdb table, and some are missing; sequencing was by immunoSEQ multiplex PCR. The top ten clones hold under 30% of a sample with around 120,000 clones, 80% to 90% of them seen once. The sequenced sample consisted of peripheral blood. The receptors come from a woman aged 70-85 years with acute or convalescent COVID-19. CDR3s include the opening cysteine and the closing phenylalanine or tryptophan. The D gene is left open where the match is weak. The listing skips clone size in some rows; elsewhere it reads once, few, many or a size class.

D: -; size: once; length: 14; V: TRBV7-2; J: TRBJ2-7; DNA: TGTGCCAGCAGCATTCGACAGACCCACTACGAGCAGTACTTC; CDR3: CASSIRQTHYEQYF
D: -; size: -; length: 15; V: TRBV28; J: TRBJ1-3; DNA: TGTGCCAGCAGTCCTGCGGGGGGCCATGGAAACACCATATATTTT; CDR3: CASSPAGGHGNTIYF
D: TRBD1; size: -; length: 15; V: TRBV19; J: TRBJ1-5; DNA: TGTGCCAGTAACCCGGACAGGGCGGGCAATCAGCCCCAGCATTTT; CDR3: CASNPDRAGNQPQHF
D: TRBD1; size: -; length: 17; V: TRBV5-5; J: TRBJ2-2; DNA: TGTGCCAGCAGCTTGGATCCGGACAGGGTGGACACCGGGGAGCTGTTTTTT; CDR3: CASSLDPDRVDTGELFF
D: -; size: -; length: 12; V: TRBV18; J: TRBJ2-2; DNA: TGTGCCAGCTCACCTCTTACCGGGGAGCTGTTTTTT; CDR3: CASSPLTGELFF
D: -; size: -; length: 13; V: TRBV6-1; J: TRBJ2-2; DNA: TGTGCCAGCTCCAGAACGAACACCGGGGAGCTGTTTTTT; CDR3: CASSRTNTGELFF
D: -; size: once; length: 14; V: TRBV3-1/TRBV3-2; J: TRBJ1-4; DNA: TGTGCCAGCAGCCAACAGGTATCCAATGAAAAACTGTTTTTT; CDR3: CASSQQVSNEKLFF
D: -; size: -; length: 15; V: TRBV5-1; J: TRBJ1-2; DNA: TGCGCCAGCAGCTACTCGGACGGACAATCCTATGGCTACACCTTC; CDR3: CASSYSDGQSYGYTF
D: -; size: -; length: 13; V: TRBV10-3; J: TRBJ1-3; DNA: TGTGCCATCAGGGCGGTATCTGGAAACACCATATATTTT; CDR3: CAIRAVSGNTIYF
D: -; size: -; length: 14; V: TRBV27; J: TRBJ1-4; DNA: TGTGCCAGCAGTTTAGAAGGTTCAGGGGAAAAACTGTTTTTT; CDR3: CASSLEGSGEKLFF
D: TRBD1; size: -; length: 14; V: TRBV5-1; J: TRBJ1-5; DNA: TGCGCCAGCAGCTTGACAGGGGGCAATCAGCCCCAGCATTTT; CDR3: CASSLTGGNQPQHF
D: TRBD1; size: few; length: 18; V: TRBV10-2; J: TRBJ2-2; DNA: TGCGCCAGCAGCAGCAGACTCGACAGGGGGCTGAACACCGGGGAGCTGTTTTTT; CDR3: CASSSRLDRGLNTGELFF
D: -; size: -; length: 17; V: TRBV27; J: TRBJ1-5; DNA: TGTGCCAGCAGTTTATTATATGAGTATCGGGGAGGTCAGCCCCAGCATTTT; CDR3: CASSLLYEYRGGQPQHF
D: -; size: -; length: 13; V: TRBV13; J: TRBJ1-2; DNA: TGTGCCAGCAGCTCTCTGGGGGCGCAGGGCTACACCTTC; CDR3: CASSSLGAQGYTF
D: TRBD2; size: -; length: 16; V: TRBV4-1; J: TRBJ2-3; DNA: TGCGCCAGCAGCCAAGGGGGAGGGGTGGGGACAGATACGCAGTATTTT; CDR3: CASSQGGGVGTDTQYF
D: -; size: -; length: 15; V: TRBV3-1/TRBV3-2; J: TRBJ1-3; DNA: TGTGCCAGCGGATTCGGCAAGCGGCTTGGAAACACCATATATTTT; CDR3: CASGFGKRLGNTIYF
D: TRBD1; size: -; length: 17; V: TRBV12-5; J: TRBJ1-3; DNA: TGTGCTAGTGGTTCAAGCCGCCACAGGGGATCCGGAAACACCATATATTTT; CDR3: CASGSSRHRGSGNTIYF
D: -; size: -; length: 17; V: TRBV4-1; J: TRBJ1-2; DNA: TGCGCCAGCAGTCAGAACCCTACGGCGGGTTCCCTCTATGGCTACACCTTC; CDR3: CASSQNPTAGSLYGYTF
D: TRBD1; size: -; length: 14; V: TRBV19; J: TRBJ1-4; DNA: TGTGCCAGTAGACCCAGGGGGCTTGGTGAAAAACTGTTTTTT; CDR3: CASRPRGLGEKLFF
D: -; size: few; length: 18; V: TRBV15; J: TRBJ1-5; DNA: TGTGCCACCAGCAGAGAAACGGTATGGACAATAGGCAATCAGCCCCAGCATTTT; CDR3: CATSRETVWTIGNQPQHF
D: TRBD1; size: -; length: 15; V: TRBV18; J: TRBJ2-7; DNA: TGTGCCAGCTCACCGGACAGGGTGCCGTCCTACGAGCAGTACTTC; CDR3: CASSPDRVPSYEQYF
D: -; size: -; length: 14; V: TRBV25-1; J: TRBJ2-1; DNA: TGTGCCAGTGACCCCGGTCCAGGGTTCAATGAGCAGTTCTTC; CDR3: CASDPGPGFNEQFF
D: -; size: -; length: 15; V: TRBV13; J: TRBJ2-7; DNA: TGTGCCAGCAGCTTAGGCGGGGATAGGTCCTACGAGCAGTACTTC; CDR3: CASSLGGDRSYEQYF
D: -; size: -; length: 15; V: TRBV28; J: TRBJ2-5; DNA: TGTGCCAGCAGTTCCCCGGCGCGGGGACAAGAGACCCAGTACTTC; CDR3: CASSSPARGQETQYF
D: -; size: -; length: 14; V: TRBV30; J: TRBJ1-1; DNA: TGTGCCTGGAGGACCGGGTTTTTGAACACTGAAGCTTTCTTT; CDR3: CAWRTGFLNTEAFF